Given below is one T cell receptor beta chain in context. Its antigen is not identified. The data originate from a study of radiotherapy plus CTLA-4 blockade in lung cancer. Study context: Overall, around 18% of patients showed an objective response, while approximately 28% attained disease control. General observations from the study: Early shifts in blood T cell clones, with interferon-beta, reportedly predicted response best. In blood, TCR clones derived from the tumor expanded after radiotherapy plus ipilimumab.

Generated by immunoSEQ multiplex PCR, the TCRdb table keeps only in-frame clones and is missing some. This sample yields tens of thousands of clones, of which around 90% are seen a single time; 35% to 45% belongs to the top ten. Focal radiation with ipilimumab CTLA-4 blockade was given to patients with chemo-refractory metastatic non-small-cell lung cancer. There are 16 residues in the CDR3. In germline, CDR1 is SNHLY, CDR2 FYNNEI. V was clipped by 2 bases and J by 7 bases, with 20 bases between them. The material was peripheral blood, obtained from a patient treated with radiotherapy plus ipilimumab. This receptor was taken from a human donor with non-small cell lung cancer that progressed on radiotherapy plus ipilimumab. The rearrangement links TRBV2 to TRBJ1-2; D uncertain. The CDR3 protein is CASSERERTPTGGYTF. The CDR3 DNA is TGTGCCAGCAGTGAACGCGAAAGGACCCCAACGGGTGGCTACACCTTC.